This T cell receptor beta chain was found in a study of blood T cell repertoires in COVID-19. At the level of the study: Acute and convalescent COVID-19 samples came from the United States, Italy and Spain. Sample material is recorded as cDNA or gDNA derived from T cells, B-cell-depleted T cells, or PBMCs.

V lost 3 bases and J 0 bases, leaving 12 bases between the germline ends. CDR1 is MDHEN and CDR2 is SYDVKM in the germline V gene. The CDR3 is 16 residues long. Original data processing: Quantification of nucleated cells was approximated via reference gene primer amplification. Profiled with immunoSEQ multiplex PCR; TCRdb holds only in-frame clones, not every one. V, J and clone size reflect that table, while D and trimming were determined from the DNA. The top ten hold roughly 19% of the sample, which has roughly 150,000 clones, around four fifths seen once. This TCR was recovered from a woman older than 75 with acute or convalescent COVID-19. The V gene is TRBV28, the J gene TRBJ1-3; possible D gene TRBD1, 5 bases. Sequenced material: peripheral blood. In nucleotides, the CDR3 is TGTGCCAGCAGTTTGGGGGGACTGAGCTCTGGAAACACCATATATTTT. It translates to CASSLGGLSSGNTIYF.